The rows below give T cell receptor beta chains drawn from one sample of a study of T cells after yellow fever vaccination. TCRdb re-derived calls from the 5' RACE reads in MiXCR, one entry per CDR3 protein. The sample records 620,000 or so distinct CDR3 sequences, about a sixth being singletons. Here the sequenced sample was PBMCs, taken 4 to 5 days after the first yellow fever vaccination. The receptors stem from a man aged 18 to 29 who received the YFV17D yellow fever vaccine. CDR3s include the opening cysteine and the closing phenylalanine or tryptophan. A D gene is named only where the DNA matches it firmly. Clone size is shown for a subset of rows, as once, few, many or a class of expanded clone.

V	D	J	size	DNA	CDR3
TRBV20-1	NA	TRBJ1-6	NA	TGCAGTGCTAGAAACCCGGGGGAGTCCTATAATTCACCCCTCCACTTT	CSARNPGESYNSPLHF
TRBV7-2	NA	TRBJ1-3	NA	TGTGCCAGCAGCTTAGGTTGGGGCGACACCATATATTTT	CASSLGWGDTIYF
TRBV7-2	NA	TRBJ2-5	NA	TGTGCCAGCAGCTCCCAGGCCCTCCAAGAGACCCAGTACTTC	CASSSQALQETQYF
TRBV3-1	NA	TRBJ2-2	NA	TGTGCCAGCAGCCAAGCGGGGGGCCACGGGGAGCTGTTTTTT	CASSQAGGHGELFF
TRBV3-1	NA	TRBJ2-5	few	TGTGCCAGCAGCCAAGTCTGGGGGGAGACAGGGAGAGAGACCCAGTACTTC	CASSQVWGETGRETQYF
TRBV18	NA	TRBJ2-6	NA	TGTGCCAGCACAGACCTAATATCAGGGGCCAACGTCCTGACTTTC	CASTDLISGANVLTF
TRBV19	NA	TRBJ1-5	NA	TGTGCCAGTAGTACAGGGTTTGGAAGCAATCAGCCCCAGCATTTT	CASSTGFGSNQPQHF
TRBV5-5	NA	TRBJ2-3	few	TGTGCCAGCAGCCGAAGAAGGCAGGGAGATACGCAGTATTTT	CASSRRRQGDTQYF
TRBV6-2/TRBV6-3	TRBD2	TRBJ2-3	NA	TGTGCCAGCGAGAGTAAGCGGGGGGGCCAGGAAAACACAGATACGCAGTATTTT	CASESKRGGQENTDTQYF
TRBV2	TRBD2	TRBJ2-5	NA	TGTGCCAGCAGTCCCTCGACTAGCGGGGGCGGCACCCAGTACTTC	CASSPSTSGGGTQYF
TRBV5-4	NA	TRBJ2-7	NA	TGTGCCAGCAGCTTGGGTCTAGCAGAACACTACGAGCAGTACTTC	CASSLGLAEHYEQYF
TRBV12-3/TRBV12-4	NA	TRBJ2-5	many	TGTGCCAGCAGGAAACAAGAGATCGGGATGGCCCAGTACTTC	CASRKQEIGMAQYF
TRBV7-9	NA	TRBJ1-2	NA	TGTGCCAGCAGCCCCGGGGCGCAGGCCTATGGCTACACCTTC	CASSPGAQAYGYTF
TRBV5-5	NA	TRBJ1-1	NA	TGTGCCAGCAGCCACAGGGATTTAGTCACTGAAGCTTTCTTT	CASSHRDLVTEAFF
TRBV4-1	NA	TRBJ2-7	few	TGCGCCAGCAGCCAGATACAGGGACCCTACGAGCAGTACTTC	CASSQIQGPYEQYF
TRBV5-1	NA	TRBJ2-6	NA	TGCGCCAGAAGCGCCGACGGGAACTCTGGGGCCAACGTCCTGACTTTC	CARSADGNSGANVLTF
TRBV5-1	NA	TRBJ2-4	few	TGCGCCAGCAGCTTGGCCCCGGGGGATATCAAAAACATTCAGTACTTC	CASSLAPGDIKNIQYF
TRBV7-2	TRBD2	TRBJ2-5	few	TGTGCCAGCAGCTCGGGACTACGTGGGGGGACCCAGTACTTC	CASSSGLRGGTQYF
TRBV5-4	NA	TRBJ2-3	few	TGTGCCAGCAGCTTGGGGGGAATATTCACAGATACGCAGTATTTT	CASSLGGIFTDTQYF
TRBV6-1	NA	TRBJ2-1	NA	TGTGCCAGCTCTAGGGGGGGGCGAAATGAGCAGTTCTTC	CASSRGGRNEQFF
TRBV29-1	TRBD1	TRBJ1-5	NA	TGCAGCGCGGGGACAGGGCTAAATCAGCCCCAGCATTTT	CSAGTGLNQPQHF
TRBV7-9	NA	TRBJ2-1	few	TGTGCCAGCAGCTTCGGGGCGGCCTCCTACAATGAGCAGTTCTTC	CASSFGAASYNEQFF